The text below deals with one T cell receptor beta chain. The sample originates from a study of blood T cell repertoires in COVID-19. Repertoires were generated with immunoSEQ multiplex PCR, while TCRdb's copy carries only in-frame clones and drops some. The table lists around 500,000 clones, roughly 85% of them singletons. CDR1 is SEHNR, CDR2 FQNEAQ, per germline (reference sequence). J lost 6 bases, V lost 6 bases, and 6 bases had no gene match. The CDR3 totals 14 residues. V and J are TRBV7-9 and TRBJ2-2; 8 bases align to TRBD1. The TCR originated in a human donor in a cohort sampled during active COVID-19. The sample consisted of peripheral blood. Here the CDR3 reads CASSLLQGAGELFF. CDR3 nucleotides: TGTGCCAGCAGTCTACTACAGGGGGCCGGGGAGCTGTTTTTT.